In this sample, the clone carrying this T cell receptor beta chain turned up many times. This sample was included in a study of CD8 T cells in ankylosing spondylitis. TCRdb reprocessed the 5' RACE reads via MiXCR and lists one record per CDR3 protein. The sample consists of 150,000 or so distinct CDR3 sequences, approximately 16% of them appearing once. CDR3 length: 15 amino acids. V lost 6 bases, J lost 4 bases, and 12 bases stayed unmatched. Germline CDR1 DFQATT, CDR2 SNEGSKA (reference sequence). The TCR originated in a male donor with ankylosing spondylitis or in good health (not recorded which). The chain links TRBV20-1 to TRBJ2-3; the match to TRBD2 covers 8 bases. The material sequenced was blood, either unsorted or a sorted T cell fraction (not recorded which). DNA for the CDR3: TGCAGTGCCCCTTCGGCGGGAGGCCACGCAGATACGCAGTATTTT. Encoded protein: CSAPSAGGHADTQYF.